Following are 7 T cell receptor beta chains from one sample sequenced in a study of cytomegalovirus exposure and HLA in healthy donors. It was with 60 Vbeta and 13 Jbeta primers that the PCR ran. The repertoire was sequenced with immunoSEQ multiplex PCR; TCRdb's copy has only in-frame clones and lacks some. In the table there are around 170,000 clones, 82% of which are singletons. The specimen was PBMCs. Every receptor here comes from a man between 40 and 49 years old in good health and CMV-seronegative.

The chain carries TRBV18 and TRBJ2-3, with D tentatively TRBD1 (6 bases). Germline V gene lookup returns CDR1 KGHSH and CDR2 LQKENI. The CDR3 has 15 residues. Trimming pared 4 bases from V and 3 bases from J, leaving 14 bases between. CDR3: CASSLSQGRTDTQYF. The CDR3, as DNA: TGTGCCAGCTCACTCTCACAGGGACGAACAGATACGCAGTATTTT.

The genes are TRBV7-2 and TRBJ2-1; TRBD2 aligns across 12 bases. Germline lookup yields CDR1 SGHTA and CDR2 FQGNSA. This CDR3 contains 12 residues. After removal of 1 base from V and 15 bases from J, the junction contained 1 base not matched to a gene. The chain's CDR3 is CASSLGLAGAFF. As DNA, the CDR3 is TGTGCCAGCAGCTTAGGACTAGCGGGGGCGTTCTTC.

As for this clone: This sample also contains other DNA sequences that code for the same CDR3. This sequence joins TRBV9 and TRBJ1-2, with D tentatively TRBD1 (6 bases). V lost 2 bases and J lost 4, with 9 bases in between. The CDR3 has 13 amino acids. The germline gives CDR1 SGDLS, CDR2 YYNGEE. The chain's CDR3 is CASSVRGGYGYTF. The CDR3 DNA sequence: TGTGCCAGCAGCGTCAGGGGCGGCTATGGCTACACCTTC. Looking up the rest from reference TRBV9 and TRBJ1-2 gives the full variable domain: DSGVTQTPKHLITATGQRVTLRCSPRSGDLSVYWYQQSLDQGLQFLIQYYNGEERAKGNILERFSAQQFPDLHSELNLSSLELGDSALYFCASSVRGGYGYTFGSGTRLTVV.

The sample holds one count of this clone. The J gene is TRBJ2-2, the V gene TRBV2, with 8 nucleotides matching TRBD2. Germline lookup yields CDR1 SNHLY and CDR2 FYNNEI. The CDR3 is 13 amino acids. Trimming took 6 bases from V and 7 from J; bases not matched to a gene: 4. The CDR3 protein is CASRGLGGGELFF. CDR3 DNA: TGTGCCAGCAGGGGACTAGGGGGCGGGGAGCTGTTTTTT.

This clone has more than one count but fewer than ten. The V gene is TRBV5-1, the J gene TRBJ1-1; D unresolved. Germline V lookup: CDR1 SGHRS, CDR2 YFSETQ. The ends were cut back, 4 bases at V and 4 bases at J, with 17 bases in the middle. This CDR3 spans 15 amino acids. The CDR3 sequence is CASSPASYRGTEAFF. DNA for the CDR3: TGCGCCAGCAGCCCCGCGTCGTATCGGGGCACTGAAGCTTTCTTT.

The chain couples TRBV5-5 to TRBJ2-2, with 8 bases that match TRBD2. Losses at the gene ends were 4 bases for V and 9 bases for J; bases not matched to a gene: 8. The CDR3 contains 14 residues. Germline V gene lookup returns CDR1 SGHKS and CDR2 YYEKEE (reference sequence). As DNA, the CDR3 is TGTGCCAGCAGCCACGGGGGGGGGCTTCGGGAGCTGTTTTTT. Protein product: CASSHGGGLRELFF.

CDR3 loop: CASSSPRYYSYEQYF. CDR3 coding DNA: TGTGCCAGCAGTTCCCCCCGGTATTACTCCTACGAGCAGTACTTC. The V and J genes are TRBV6-5 and TRBJ2-7; D is unresolved. Germline V lookup: CDR1 MNHEY, CDR2 SVGAGI. The CDR3 extends over 15 amino acids. V dropped 4 bases and J dropped 0 bases, with 13 bases sitting between them.